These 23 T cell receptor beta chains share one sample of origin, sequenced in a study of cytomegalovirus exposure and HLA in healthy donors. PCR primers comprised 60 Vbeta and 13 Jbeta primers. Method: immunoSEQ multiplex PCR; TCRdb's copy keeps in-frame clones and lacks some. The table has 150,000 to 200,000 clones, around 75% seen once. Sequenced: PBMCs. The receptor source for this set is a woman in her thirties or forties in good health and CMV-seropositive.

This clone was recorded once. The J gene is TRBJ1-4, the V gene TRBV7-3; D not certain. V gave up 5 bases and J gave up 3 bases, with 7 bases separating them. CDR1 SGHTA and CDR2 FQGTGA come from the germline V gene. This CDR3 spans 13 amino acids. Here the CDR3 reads CASSPGANEKLFF. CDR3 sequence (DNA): TGTGCCAGCAGCCCAGGTGCTAATGAAAAACTGTTTTTT.

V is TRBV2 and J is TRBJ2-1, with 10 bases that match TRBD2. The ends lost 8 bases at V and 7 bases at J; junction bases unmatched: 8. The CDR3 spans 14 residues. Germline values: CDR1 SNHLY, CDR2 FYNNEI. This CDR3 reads CASDSGRAGNEQFF. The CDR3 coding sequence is TGTGCCAGCGACAGCGGGAGGGCGGGAAATGAGCAGTTCTTC.

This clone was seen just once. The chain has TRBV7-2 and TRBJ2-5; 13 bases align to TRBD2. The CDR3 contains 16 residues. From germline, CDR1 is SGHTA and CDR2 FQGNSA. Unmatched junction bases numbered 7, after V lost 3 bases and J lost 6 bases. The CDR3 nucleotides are TGTGCCAGCAGCTTCCCCGGGACTAGCGGGATAAAGACCCAGTACTTC. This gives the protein CASSFPGTSGIKTQYF. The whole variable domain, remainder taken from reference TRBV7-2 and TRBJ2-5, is GAGVSQSPSNKVTEKGKDVELRCDPISGHTALYWYRQSLGQGLEFLIYFQGNSAPDKSGLPSDRFSAERTGGSVSTLTIQRTQQEDSAVYLCASSFPGTSGIKTQYFGPGTRLLVL.

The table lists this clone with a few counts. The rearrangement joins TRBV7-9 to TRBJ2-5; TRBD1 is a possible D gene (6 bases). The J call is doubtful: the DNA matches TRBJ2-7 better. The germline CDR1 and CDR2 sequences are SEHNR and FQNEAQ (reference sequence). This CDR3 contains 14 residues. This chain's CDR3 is CASSTSTGSYEQYF. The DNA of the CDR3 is TGTGCCAGCAGCACGTCAACAGGGAGCTACGAGCAGTACTTC.

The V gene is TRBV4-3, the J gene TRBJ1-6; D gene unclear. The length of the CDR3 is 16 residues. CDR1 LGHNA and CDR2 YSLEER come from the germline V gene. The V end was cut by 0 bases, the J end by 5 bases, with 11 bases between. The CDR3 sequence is CASSQDSIRNNSPLHF. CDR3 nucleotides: TGCGCCAGCAGCCAAGATAGCATCAGAAATAATTCACCCCTCCACTTT.

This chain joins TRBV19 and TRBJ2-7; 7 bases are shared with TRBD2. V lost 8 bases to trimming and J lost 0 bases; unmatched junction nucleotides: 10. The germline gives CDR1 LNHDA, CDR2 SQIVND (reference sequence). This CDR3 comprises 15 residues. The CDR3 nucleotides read TGTGCCAGTCGCCCCTTAGCGGGTGACTCCTACGAGCAGTACTTC. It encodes CASRPLAGDSYEQYF. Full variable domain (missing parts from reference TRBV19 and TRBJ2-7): DGGITQSPKYLFRKEGQNVTLSCEQNLNHDAMYWYRQDPGQGLRLIYYSQIVNDFQKGDIAEGYSVSREKKESFPLTVTSAQKNPTAFYLCASRPLAGDSYEQYFGPGTRLTVT.

The CDR3 reads CASSSTTGLAGVAQYF. Here the CDR3 DNA reads TGTGCCAGCAGTTCCACCACCGGACTAGCGGGAGTGGCGCAGTATTTT. The chain carries TRBV7-2 and TRBJ2-3, with 13 positions matching TRBD2. The CDR3 is 16 amino acids. V lost 6 bases and J lost 10; bases outside the gene matches: 13. Germline lookup yields CDR1 SGHTA and CDR2 FQGNSA.

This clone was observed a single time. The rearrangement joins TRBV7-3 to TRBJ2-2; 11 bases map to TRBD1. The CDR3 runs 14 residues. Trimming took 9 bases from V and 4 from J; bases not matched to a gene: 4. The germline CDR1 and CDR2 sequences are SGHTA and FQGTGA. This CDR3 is CASGQGAVTGELFF. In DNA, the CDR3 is TGTGCCAGTGGACAGGGGGCAGTCACCGGGGAGCTGTTTTTT.

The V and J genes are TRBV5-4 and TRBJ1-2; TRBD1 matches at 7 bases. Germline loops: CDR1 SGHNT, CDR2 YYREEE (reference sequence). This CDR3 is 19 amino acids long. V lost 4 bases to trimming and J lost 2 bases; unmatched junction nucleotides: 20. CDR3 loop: CASSGGPTGISSGNYGYTF. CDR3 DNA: TGTGCCAGCAGCGGGGGGCCGACAGGGATCTCTTCGGGAAACTATGGCTACACCTTC.

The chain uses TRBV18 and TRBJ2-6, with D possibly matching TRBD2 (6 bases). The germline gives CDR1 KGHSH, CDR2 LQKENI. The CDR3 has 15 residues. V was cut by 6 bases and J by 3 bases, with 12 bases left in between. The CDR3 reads CASSRELGGANVLTF. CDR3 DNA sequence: TGTGCCAGCTCCCGGGAGCTAGGTGGGGCCAACGTCCTGACTTTC.

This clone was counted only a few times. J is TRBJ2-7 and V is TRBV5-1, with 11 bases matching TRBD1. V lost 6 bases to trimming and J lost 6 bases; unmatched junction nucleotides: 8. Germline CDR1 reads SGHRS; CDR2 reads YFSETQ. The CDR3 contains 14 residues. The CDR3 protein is CASKEGQGVFEQYF. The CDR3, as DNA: TGCGCCAGCAAAGAGGGACAGGGGGTTTTCGAGCAGTACTTC. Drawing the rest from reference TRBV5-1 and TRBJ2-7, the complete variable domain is KAGVTQTPRYLIKTRGQQVTLSCSPISGHRSVSWYQQTPGQGLQFLFEYFSETQRNKGNFPGRFSGRQFSNSRSEMNVSTLELGDSALYLCASKEGQGVFEQYFGPGTRLTVT.

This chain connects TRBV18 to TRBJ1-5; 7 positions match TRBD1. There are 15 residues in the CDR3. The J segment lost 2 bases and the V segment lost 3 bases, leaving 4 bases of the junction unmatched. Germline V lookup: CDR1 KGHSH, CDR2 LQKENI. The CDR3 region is CASSPPGQGNQPQHF. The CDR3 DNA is TGTGCCAGCTCACCTCCCGGACAGGGCAATCAGCCCCAGCATTTT.

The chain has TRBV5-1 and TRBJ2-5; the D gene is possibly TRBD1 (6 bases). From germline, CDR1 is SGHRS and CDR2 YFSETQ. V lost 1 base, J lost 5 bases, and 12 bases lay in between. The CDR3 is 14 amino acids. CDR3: CASSLSGVWETQYF. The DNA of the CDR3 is TGCGCCAGCAGCTTGTCAGGGGTGTGGGAGACCCAGTACTTC.

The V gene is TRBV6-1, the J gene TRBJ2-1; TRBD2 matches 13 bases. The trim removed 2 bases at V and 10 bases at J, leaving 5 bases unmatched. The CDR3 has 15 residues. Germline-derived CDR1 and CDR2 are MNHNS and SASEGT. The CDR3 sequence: CASSEMTSGGKEQFF. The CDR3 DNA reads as TGTGCCAGCAGTGAAATGACTAGCGGGGGGAAGGAGCAGTTCTTC.

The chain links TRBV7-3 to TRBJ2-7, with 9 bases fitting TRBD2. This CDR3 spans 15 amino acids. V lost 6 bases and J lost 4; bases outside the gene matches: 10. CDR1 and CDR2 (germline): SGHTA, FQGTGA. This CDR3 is CASSYAAGGLYEQYF. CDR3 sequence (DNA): TGTGCCAGCAGTTATGCAGCGGGAGGTCTTTACGAGCAGTACTTC.

CDR3 in amino acids: CASSKEGSEFQTQYF. The DNA for the CDR3 is TGTGCCAGCAGCAAAGAGGGTAGCGAGTTTCAGACCCAGTACTTC. This chain connects TRBV7-2 to TRBJ2-5; the D gene is possibly TRBD2 (5 bases). Trimming took off 5 bases at V and 6 bases at J, with 19 bases between the two ends. Germline lookup yields CDR1 SGHTA and CDR2 FQGNSA. This CDR3 is built from 15 residues.

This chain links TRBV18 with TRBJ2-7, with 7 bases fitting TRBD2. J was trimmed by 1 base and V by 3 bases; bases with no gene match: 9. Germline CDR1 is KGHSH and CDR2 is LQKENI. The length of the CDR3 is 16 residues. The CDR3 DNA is TGTGCCAGCTCACCCGGTATAGTCGGGAGGTCCTACGAGCAGTACTTC. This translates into CASSPGIVGRSYEQYF.

The CDR3 loop is CASTKDRGFSYEQYF. The CDR3 nucleotides read TGTGCCAGCACTAAGGACAGGGGATTCTCCTACGAGCAGTACTTC. This chain connects TRBV2 to TRBJ2-7; TRBD1 aligns across 9 bases. This CDR3 has 15 amino acids. Per germline, CDR1 SNHLY and CDR2 FYNNEI. The trim removed 7 bases at V and 0 bases at J, leaving 7 bases unmatched.

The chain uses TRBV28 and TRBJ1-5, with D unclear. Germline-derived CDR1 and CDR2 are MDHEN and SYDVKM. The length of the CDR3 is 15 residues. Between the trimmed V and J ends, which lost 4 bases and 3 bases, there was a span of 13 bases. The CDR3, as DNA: TGTGCCAGCAGTTCGTTAAACGGGAACAATCAGCCCCAGCATTTT. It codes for CASSSLNGNNQPQHF.

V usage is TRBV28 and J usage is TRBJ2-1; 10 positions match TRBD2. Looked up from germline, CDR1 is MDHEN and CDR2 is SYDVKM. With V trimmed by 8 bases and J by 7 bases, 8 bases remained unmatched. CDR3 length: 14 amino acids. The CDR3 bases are TGTGCCAGCGGACTTAGCGGGAGGAGGAATGAGCAGTTCTTC. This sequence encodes CASGLSGRRNEQFF.

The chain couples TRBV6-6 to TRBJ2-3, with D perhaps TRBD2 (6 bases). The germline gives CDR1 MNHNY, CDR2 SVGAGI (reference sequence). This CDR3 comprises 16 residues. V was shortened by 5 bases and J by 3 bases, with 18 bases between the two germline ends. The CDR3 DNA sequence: TGTGCCAGCAGTGCCGCGGGGCTAGCGCGGACAGATACGCAGTATTTT. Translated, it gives CASSAAGLARTDTQYF.

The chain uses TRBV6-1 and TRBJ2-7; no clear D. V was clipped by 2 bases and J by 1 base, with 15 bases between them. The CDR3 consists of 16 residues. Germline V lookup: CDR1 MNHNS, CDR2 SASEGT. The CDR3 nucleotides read TGTGCCAGCAGTGAATGGATGGGTGGGCAGTCCTACGAGCAGTACTTC. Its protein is CASSEWMGGQSYEQYF.

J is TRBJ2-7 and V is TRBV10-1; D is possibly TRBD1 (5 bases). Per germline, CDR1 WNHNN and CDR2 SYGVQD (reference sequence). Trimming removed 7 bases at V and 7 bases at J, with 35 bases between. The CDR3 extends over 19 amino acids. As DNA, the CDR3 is TGCGCCAGCACCCAGCATAAAACTACCCCCGGGTGGAGTACAGGAGAGCAGTACTTC. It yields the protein CASTQHKTTPGWSTGEQYF.